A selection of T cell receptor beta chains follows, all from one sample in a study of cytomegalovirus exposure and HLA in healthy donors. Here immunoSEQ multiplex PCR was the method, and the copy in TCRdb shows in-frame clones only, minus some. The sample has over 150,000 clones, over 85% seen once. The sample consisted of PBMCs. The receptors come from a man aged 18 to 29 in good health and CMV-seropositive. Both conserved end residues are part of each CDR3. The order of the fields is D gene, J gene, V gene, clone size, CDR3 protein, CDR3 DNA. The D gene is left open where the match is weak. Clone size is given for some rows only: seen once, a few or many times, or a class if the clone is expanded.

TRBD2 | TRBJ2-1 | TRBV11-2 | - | CASSTQLAGPYNEQFF | TGTGCCAGCAGCACACAACTAGCGGGGCCCTACAATGAGCAGTTCTTC
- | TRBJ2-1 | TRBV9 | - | CASSVSGSRENEQFF | TGTGCCAGCAGCGTCTCTGGTAGCCGAGAGAATGAGCAGTTCTTC
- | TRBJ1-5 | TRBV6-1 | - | CASSEGRGFSNQPQHF | TGTGCCAGCAGTGAAGGTAGGGGGTTTAGCAATCAGCCCCAGCATTTT
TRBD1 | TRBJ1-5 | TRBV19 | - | CASSNWRGQGYSNQPQHF | TGTGCCAGTAGTAATTGGAGAGGACAGGGTTATAGCAATCAGCCCCAGCATTTT
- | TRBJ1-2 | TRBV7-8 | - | CASSLEAAGDGYGYTF | TGTGCCAGCAGCTTAGAGGCAGCGGGGGATGGCTATGGCTACACCTTC
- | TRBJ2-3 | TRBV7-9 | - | CASSLGGESWADTQYF | TGTGCCAGCAGCTTAGGGGGGGAGAGTTGGGCAGATACGCAGTATTTT
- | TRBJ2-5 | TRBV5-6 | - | CASSLKRFFKETQYF | TGTGCCAGCAGCTTGAAGAGGTTCTTCAAAGAGACCCAGTACTTC
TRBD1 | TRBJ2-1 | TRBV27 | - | CASGRQGGDEQFF | TGTGCCAGCGGAAGACAGGGGGGAGATGAGCAGTTCTTC
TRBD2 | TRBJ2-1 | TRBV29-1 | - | CSVAGLAQTREQFF | TGCAGCGTTGCGGGACTAGCTCAGACAAGGGAGCAGTTCTTC
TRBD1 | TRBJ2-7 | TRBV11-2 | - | CASSRDRLSYEQYF | TGTGCCAGCAGCCGGGACAGGCTCTCCTACGAGCAGTACTTC
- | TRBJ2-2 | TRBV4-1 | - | CASSQPANTGELFF | TGCGCCAGCAGCCAGCCAGCGAACACCGGGGAGCTGTTTTTT
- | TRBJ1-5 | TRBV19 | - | CASSIEAGKGNQPQHF | TGTGCCAGTAGTATAGAAGCAGGGAAGGGCAATCAGCCCCAGCATTTT
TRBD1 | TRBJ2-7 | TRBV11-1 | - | CASSLAYRTGNEQYF | TGTGCCAGCAGCTTAGCGTACCGGACAGGGAACGAGCAGTACTTC
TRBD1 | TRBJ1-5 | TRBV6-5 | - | CASSSRQGIQPQHF | TGTGCCAGCAGTTCTCGACAGGGTATCCAGCCCCAGCATTTT
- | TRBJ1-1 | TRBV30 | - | CAWSAFRGYGTEAFF | TGTGCCTGGAGTGCCTTTCGAGGCTACGGGACTGAAGCTTTCTTT
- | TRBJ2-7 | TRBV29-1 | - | CSVAEGAEITDF | -
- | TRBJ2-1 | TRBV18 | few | CASSPMEGGLNEQFF | TGTGCCAGCTCACCCATGGAGGGAGGTCTTAATGAGCAGTTCTTC
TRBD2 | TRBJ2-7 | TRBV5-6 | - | CASSLLAGVYEQYF | TGTGCCAGCAGCTTGCTAGCGGGAGTCTACGAGCAGTACTTC
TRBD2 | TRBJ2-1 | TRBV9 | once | CASSVGTSGRKGFSYNEQFF | TGTGCCAGCAGCGTCGGGACTAGCGGGAGGAAGGGCTTCTCCTACAATGAGCAGTTCTTC
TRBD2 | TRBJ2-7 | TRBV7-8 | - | CASSFTSGRGSEQYF | TGTGCCAGCAGCTTTACTAGCGGGAGAGGCTCCGAGCAGTACTTC
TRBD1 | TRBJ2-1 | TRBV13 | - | CASSELGQGIGNEQFF | TGTGCCAGCAGCGAGCTCGGACAGGGAATAGGCAATGAGCAGTTCTTC
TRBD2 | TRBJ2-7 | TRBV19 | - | CASSTGGIYEQYF | TGTGCCAGTTCAACGGGAGGGATCTACGAGCAGTACTTC
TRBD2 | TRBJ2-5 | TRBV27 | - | CASSLWAGGLEEETQYF | TGTGCCAGCAGTTTATGGGCGGGAGGGTTAGAGGAAGAGACCCAGTACTTC
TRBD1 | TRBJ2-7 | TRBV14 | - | CASSQGDWTGRPYEQYF | TGTGCCAGCAGCCAAGGAGACTGGACAGGGCGTCCCTACGAGCAGTACTTC
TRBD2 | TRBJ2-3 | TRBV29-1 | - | CSVASGIDTQYF | TGCAGCGTTGCTAGCGGTATAGATACGCAGTATTTT
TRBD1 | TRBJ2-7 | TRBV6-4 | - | CASSYQTDRGRYEQYF | TGTGCCAGCAGTTACCAGACCGACAGGGGGCGTTACGAGCAGTACTTC
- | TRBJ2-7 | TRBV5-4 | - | CASSLAGDEQYF | TGTGCCAGCAGCTTGGCAGGGGACGAGCAGTACTTC
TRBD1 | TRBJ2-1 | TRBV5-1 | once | CASSSGQGNNEQFF | TGCGCCAGCAGCTCGGGACAGGGTAACAATGAGCAGTTCTTC
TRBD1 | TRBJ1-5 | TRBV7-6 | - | CASSLYPAGQGNQPQHF | TGTGCCAGCAGCTTATACCCCGCGGGACAGGGGAATCAGCCCCAGCATTTT
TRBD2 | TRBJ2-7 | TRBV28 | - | CASRLAGAGEQYF | TGTGCCAGCAGACTAGCGGGAGCGGGTGAGCAGTACTTC
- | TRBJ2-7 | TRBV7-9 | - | CASSLVGVSSYEQYF | TGTGCCAGCAGCTTAGTGGGCGTTAGCTCCTACGAGCAGTACTTC
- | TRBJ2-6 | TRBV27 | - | CASSVVGANVLTF | TGTGCCAGCAGTGTCGTCGGGGCCAACGTCCTGACTTTC
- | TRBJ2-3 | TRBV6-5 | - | CASTRTGRSTDTQYF | TGTGCCAGCACCCGGACGGGGAGAAGCACAGATACGCAGTATTTT
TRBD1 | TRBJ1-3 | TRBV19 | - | CASYPGQGRNTIYF | TGTGCCAGTTATCCGGGACAGGGGCGCAACACCATATATTTT
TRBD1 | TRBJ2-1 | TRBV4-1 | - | CASSQFPGQGLYNEQFF | TGCGCCAGCAGCCAATTCCCGGGACAGGGTCTCTACAATGAGCAGTTCTTC
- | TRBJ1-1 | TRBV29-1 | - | CSVHKTGIEAFF | TGCAGCGTTCACAAAACAGGGATTGAAGCTTTCTTT
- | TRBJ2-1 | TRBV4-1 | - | CASSQGRGNSYNEQFF | TGCGCCAGCAGCCAAGGTCGGGGGAACTCCTACAATGAGCAGTTCTTC
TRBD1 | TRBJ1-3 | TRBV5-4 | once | CASSLGTGGASGNTIYF | TGTGCCAGCAGCCTCGGTACAGGGGGCGCCTCTGGAAACACCATATATTTT
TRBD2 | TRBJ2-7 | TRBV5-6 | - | CASSITLAGDEQYF | TGTGCCAGCAGCATAACACTAGCGGGAGACGAGCAGTACTTC
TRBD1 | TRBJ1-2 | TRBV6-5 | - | CASSPDRALYGYTF | TGTGCCAGCAGCCCCGACAGGGCTCTCTATGGCTACACCTTC
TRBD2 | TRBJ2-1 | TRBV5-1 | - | CASSLVPWTSGRDNEQFF | TGCGCCAGCAGCTTGGTCCCGTGGACTAGCGGGAGGGACAATGAGCAGTTCTTC
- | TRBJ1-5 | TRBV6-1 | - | CASRKTDQPQHF | TGTGCCAGCAGGAAGACAGATCAGCCCCAGCATTTT
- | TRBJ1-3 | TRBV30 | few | CAWNGGTGNTIYF | TGTGCCTGGAATGGGGGGACTGGAAACACCATATATTTT
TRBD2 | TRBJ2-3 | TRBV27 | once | CASSYRLAGVTDTQYF | TGTGCCAGCAGTTACCGACTAGCGGGAGTAACAGATACGCAGTATTTT
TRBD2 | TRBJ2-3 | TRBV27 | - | CASSLWTSGATDTQYF | TGTGCCAGCAGTTTGTGGACTAGCGGAGCCACAGATACGCAGTATTTT
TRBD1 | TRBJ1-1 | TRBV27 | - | CASSSLRGRTEAFF | TGTGCCAGCAGTTCACTCAGGGGGCGGACTGAAGCTTTCTTT
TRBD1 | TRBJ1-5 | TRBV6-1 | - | CASGGQGARGQPQHF | TGTGCCAGCGGAGGACAGGGGGCGCGAGGTCAGCCCCAGCATTTT
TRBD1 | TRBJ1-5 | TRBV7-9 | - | CASSSDRANQPQHF | TGTGCCAGCAGCTCCGACAGGGCCAATCAGCCCCAGCATTTT
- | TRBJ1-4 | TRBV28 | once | CASRPGATNEKLFF | TGTGCCAGCCGCCCCGGTGCAACTAATGAAAAACTGTTTTTT
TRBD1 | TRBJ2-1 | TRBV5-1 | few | CASSEQGSNEQFF | TGCGCCAGCAGTGAACAGGGGAGCAATGAGCAGTTCTTC
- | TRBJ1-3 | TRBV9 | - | CASSVQGLSSGNTIYF | TGTGCCAGCAGCGTGCAGGGTTTAAGCTCTGGAAACACCATATATTTT
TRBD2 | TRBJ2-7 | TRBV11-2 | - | CASSFLAGGPYEQYF | TGTGCCAGCAGCTTCCTAGCGGGAGGGCCTTACGAGCAGTACTTC